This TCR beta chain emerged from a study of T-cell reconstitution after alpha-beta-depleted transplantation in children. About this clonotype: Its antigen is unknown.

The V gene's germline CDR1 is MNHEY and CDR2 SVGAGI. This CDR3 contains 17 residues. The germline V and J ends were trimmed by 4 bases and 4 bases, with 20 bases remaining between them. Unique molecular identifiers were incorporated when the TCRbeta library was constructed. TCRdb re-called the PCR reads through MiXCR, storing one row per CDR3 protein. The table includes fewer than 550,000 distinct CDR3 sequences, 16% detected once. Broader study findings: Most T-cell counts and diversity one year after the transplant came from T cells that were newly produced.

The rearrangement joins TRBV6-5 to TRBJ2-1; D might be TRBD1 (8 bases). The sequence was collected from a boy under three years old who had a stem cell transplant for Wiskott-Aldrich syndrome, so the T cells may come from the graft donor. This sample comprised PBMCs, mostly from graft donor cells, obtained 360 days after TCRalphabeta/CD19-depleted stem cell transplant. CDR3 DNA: TGTGCCAGCAGTTCAACCCGACAGGGGAGGGGTTACAATGAGCAGTTCTTC. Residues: CASSSTRQGRGYNEQFF.